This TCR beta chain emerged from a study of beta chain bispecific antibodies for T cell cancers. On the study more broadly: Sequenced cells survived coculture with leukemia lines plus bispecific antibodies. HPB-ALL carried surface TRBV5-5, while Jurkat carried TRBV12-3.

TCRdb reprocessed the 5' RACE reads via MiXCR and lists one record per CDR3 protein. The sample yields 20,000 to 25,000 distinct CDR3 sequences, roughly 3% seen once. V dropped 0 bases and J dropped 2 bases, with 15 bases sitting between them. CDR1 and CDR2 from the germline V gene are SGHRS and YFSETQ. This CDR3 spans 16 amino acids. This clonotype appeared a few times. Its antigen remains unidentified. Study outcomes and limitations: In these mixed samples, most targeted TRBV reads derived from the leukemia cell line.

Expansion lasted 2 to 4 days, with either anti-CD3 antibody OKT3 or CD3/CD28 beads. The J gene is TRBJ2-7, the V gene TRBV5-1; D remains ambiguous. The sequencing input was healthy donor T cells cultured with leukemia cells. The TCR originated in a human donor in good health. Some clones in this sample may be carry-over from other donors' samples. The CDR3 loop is CASSLAFDEVPYEQYF. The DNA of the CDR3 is TGCGCCAGCAGCTTGGCCTTCGATGAGGTTCCCTACGAGCAGTACTTC.